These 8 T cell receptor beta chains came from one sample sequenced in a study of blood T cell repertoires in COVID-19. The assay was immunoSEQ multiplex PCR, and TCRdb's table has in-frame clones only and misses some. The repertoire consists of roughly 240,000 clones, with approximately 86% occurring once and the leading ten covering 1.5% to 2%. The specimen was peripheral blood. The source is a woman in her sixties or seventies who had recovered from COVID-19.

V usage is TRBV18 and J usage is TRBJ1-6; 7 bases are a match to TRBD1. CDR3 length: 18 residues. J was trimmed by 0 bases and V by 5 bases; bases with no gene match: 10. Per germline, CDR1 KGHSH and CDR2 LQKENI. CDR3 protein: CASSRGPNTSSYNSPLHF. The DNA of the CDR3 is TGTGCCAGCTCAAGGGGGCCAAACACGAGCTCCTATAATTCACCCCTCCACTTT.

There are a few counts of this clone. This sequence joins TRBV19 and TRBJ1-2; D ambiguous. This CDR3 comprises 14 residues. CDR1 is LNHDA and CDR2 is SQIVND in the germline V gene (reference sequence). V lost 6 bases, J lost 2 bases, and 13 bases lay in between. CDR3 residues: CASREDWRNYGYTF. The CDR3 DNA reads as TGTGCCAGTAGAGAGGATTGGAGAAACTATGGCTACACCTTC. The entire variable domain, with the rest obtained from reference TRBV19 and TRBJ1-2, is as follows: DGGITQSPKYLFRKEGQNVTLSCEQNLNHDAMYWYRQDPGQGLRLIYYSQIVNDFQKGDIAEGYSVSREKKESFPLTVTSAQKNPTAFYLCASREDWRNYGYTFGSGTRLTVV.

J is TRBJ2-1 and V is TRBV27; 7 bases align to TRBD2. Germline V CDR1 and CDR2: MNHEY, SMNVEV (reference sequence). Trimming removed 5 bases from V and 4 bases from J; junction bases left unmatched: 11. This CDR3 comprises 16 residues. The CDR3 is CASSRTRTRLYNEQFF. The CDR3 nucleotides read TGTGCCAGCAGTAGAACCAGGACTAGACTTTACAATGAGCAGTTCTTC.

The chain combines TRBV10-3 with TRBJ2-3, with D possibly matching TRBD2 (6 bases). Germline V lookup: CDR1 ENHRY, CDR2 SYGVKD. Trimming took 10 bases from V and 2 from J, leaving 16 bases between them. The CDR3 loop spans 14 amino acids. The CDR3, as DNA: TGTGCCAGCGTCGGGGGTTTGGCCACAGATACGCAGTATTTT. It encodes CASVGGLATDTQYF.

CDR3 amino acids: CASSPNSGNYGYTF. CDR3 bases: TGTGCCAGCAGCCCGAACAGTGGGAACTATGGCTACACCTTC. This chain joins TRBV9 and TRBJ1-2; D is ambiguous. CDR1 is SGDLS and CDR2 is YYNGEE in the germline V gene. Trimming left V 4 bases short and J 2 bases short, with 12 bases between. This CDR3 is built from 14 residues.

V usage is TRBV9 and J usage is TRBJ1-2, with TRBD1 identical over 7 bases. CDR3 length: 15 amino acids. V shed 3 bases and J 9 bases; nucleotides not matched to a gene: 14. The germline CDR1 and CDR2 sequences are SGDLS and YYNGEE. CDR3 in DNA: TGTGCCAGCAGCGGAGGGACAGCCATCGCCAGGAGCTACACCTTC. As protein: CASSGGTAIARSYTF.

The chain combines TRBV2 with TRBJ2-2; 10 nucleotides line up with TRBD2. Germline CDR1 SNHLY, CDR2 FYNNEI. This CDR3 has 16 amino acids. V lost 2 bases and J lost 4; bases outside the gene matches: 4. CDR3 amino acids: CASSERLAGATGELFF. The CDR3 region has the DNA TGTGCCAGCAGTGAAAGGCTAGCGGGGGCCACCGGGGAGCTGTTTTTT.

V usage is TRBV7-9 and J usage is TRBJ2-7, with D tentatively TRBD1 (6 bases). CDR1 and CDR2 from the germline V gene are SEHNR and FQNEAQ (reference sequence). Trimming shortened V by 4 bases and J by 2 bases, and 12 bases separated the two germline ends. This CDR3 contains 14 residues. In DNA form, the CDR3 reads TGTGCCAGCAGCTACAGGGTCGAAGCCTACGAGCAGTACTTC. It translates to CASSYRVEAYEQYF.